The 29 T cell receptor beta chains below all came from one sample that was sequenced in a study of PD-L1 blockade in urothelial cancer. Assay used: immunoSEQ multiplex PCR; TCRdb lists only in-frame clones, some missing. The data show approximately 63,000 clones, 75% to 90% seen once. Time point: pretreatment peripheral blood. The sample in question was PBMCs, obtained around atezolizumab (anti-PD-L1) treatment. The receptors come from a man in his sixties or seventies with urothelial cancer.

The chain joins TRBV2 to TRBJ1-2; 8 bases line up with TRBD1. Germline lookup yields CDR1 SNHLY and CDR2 FYNNEI. CDR3 length equals 13 residues. V lost 6 bases and J lost 6; bases outside the gene matches: 6. This CDR3 is CASRTTGVDGYTF. The CDR3 region has the DNA TGTGCCAGCAGGACGACAGGGGTGGATGGCTACACCTTC.

V gene TRBV7-8 combines with J gene TRBJ1-5; 8 bases align to TRBD1. This CDR3 is built from 14 residues. V dropped 5 bases and J dropped 4; count of bases not matched to a gene: 4. Germline loops: CDR1 SGHVS, CDR2 FQNEAQ. CDR3 DNA: TGTGCCAGCAGCCCCGGGACAGGAAATCAGCCCCAGCATTTT. Its protein product is CASSPGTGNQPQHF.

This sequence joins TRBV7-3 and TRBJ2-3; D unresolved. Germline CDR1 is SGHTA and CDR2 is FQGTGA. V lost 3 bases and J 2 bases, leaving 9 bases between the germline ends. This CDR3 contains 14 residues. The CDR3, as DNA: TGTGCCAGCAGCTTTGACTCGTACACAGATACGCAGTATTTT. The encoded protein is CASSFDSYTDTQYF. The whole variable domain, filled in from reference TRBV7-3 and TRBJ2-3, reads GAGVSQTPSNKVTEKGKYVELRCDPISGHTALYWYRQSLGQGPEFLIYFQGTGAADDSGLPNDRFFAVRPEGSVSTLKIQRTERGDSAVYLCASSFDSYTDTQYFGPGTRLTVL.

This sequence joins TRBV6-1 and TRBJ2-4; 11 nucleotides match TRBD2. Germline V lookup: CDR1 MNHNS, CDR2 SASEGT. V lost 1 base, J lost 1 base, and 9 bases stayed unmatched. This CDR3 has 19 residues. The CDR3 nucleotides are TGTGCCAGCAGTGAAGTGGCTAGCGGGAGGACCATCGCCAAAAACATTCAGTACTTC. Encoded protein: CASSEVASGRTIAKNIQYF.

This sequence joins TRBV6-5 and TRBJ1-1, with D possibly matching TRBD1 (5 bases). Deletions cut 6 bases from V and 4 bases from J, with 9 bases between. Germline CDR1 and CDR2: MNHEY and SVGAGI. The CDR3 has 12 residues. As DNA, the CDR3 is TGTGCCAGCAGCTCAGGGTTCACTGAAGCTTTCTTT. It translates to CASSSGFTEAFF.

The V call is TRBV5-6, the J call TRBJ2-2; TRBD2 might be the D (5 bases). There are 14 residues in the CDR3. V dropped 2 bases and J dropped 3 bases, with 8 bases sitting between them. In germline, CDR1 is SGHDT, CDR2 YYEEEE. CDR3 protein: CASSFGGHTGELFF. The CDR3 DNA follows: TGTGCCAGCAGCTTTGGCGGGCACACCGGGGAGCTGTTTTTT.

This clone was counted a few times. The chain employs TRBV6-4 and TRBJ2-3, with TRBD2 matching over 7 bases. The CDR3 runs to 15 residues. After removal of 3 bases from V and 1 base from J, the junction contained 4 bases not matched to a gene. The germline gives CDR1 MRHNA, CDR2 SNTAGT. Written as DNA, the CDR3 is TGTGCCAGCAGTGAGATCGCGGGAGGCACAGATACGCAGTATTTT. It specifies CASSEIAGGTDTQYF.

This chain joins TRBV28 and TRBJ2-1, with 8 nucleotides matching TRBD2. CDR3 size: 13 residues. Germline trimming cut 5 bases from V and 10 bases from J; bases unmatched to any gene: 7. The germline CDR1 and CDR2 sequences are MDHEN and SYDVKM. CDR3 in amino acids: CASSTGGPGEQFF. The CDR3 DNA is TGTGCCAGCAGTACGGGAGGGCCGGGAGAGCAGTTCTTC.

The chain recombines TRBV7-3 with TRBJ2-1, with D tentatively TRBD2 (5 bases). Deletions cut 6 bases from V and 9 bases from J, with 12 bases between. Germline loops: CDR1 SGHTA, CDR2 FQGTGA. There are 12 residues in the CDR3. The CDR3 loop is CASSLAGFEQFF. CDR3 bases: TGTGCCAGCAGTCTTGCGGGTTTTGAGCAGTTCTTC.

This clone was observed a single time. The chain carries TRBV4-3 and TRBJ1-4; D is unresolved. The CDR3 has 14 amino acids. The V end lost 2 bases, the J end lost 8 bases, and 12 bases lay between the germline ends. In germline, CDR1 is LGHNA, CDR2 YSLEER. The CDR3, as DNA: TGCGCCAGCAGCCAAAGAGGCCCGGCGGAAAAACTGTTTTTT. It is translated as CASSQRGPAEKLFF.

This chain uses TRBV7-9 with TRBJ2-3; possible D gene TRBD2, 6 bases. This CDR3 spans 13 amino acids. The V gene lost 11 bases and the J gene lost 5 bases, with 17 bases spanning the gap. In germline, CDR1 is SEHNR, CDR2 FQNEAQ (reference sequence). CDR3 sequence: CAGRGRNVDTQYF. The CDR3 coding sequence is TGTGCCGGGCGGGGCCGCAACGTAGATACGCAGTATTTT.

The chain joins TRBV4-2 to TRBJ2-7; 7 bases are a match to TRBD1. Germline CDR1 is LGHNA and CDR2 is YNFKEQ. V gave up 0 bases and J gave up 3 bases; unmatched junction bases: 2. There are 14 residues in the CDR3. The CDR3 is CASSQDGQVYEQYF. The CDR3 DNA reads TGTGCCAGCAGCCAAGACGGACAGGTCTACGAGCAGTACTTC.

The chain couples TRBV6-5 to TRBJ2-1, with 9 bases that match TRBD2. Germline V gives CDR1 MNHEY, CDR2 SVGAGI. Losses at the gene ends were 4 bases for V and 7 bases for J; bases not matched to a gene: 2. The CDR3 totals 13 residues. The CDR3 spells CASSSGLANEQFF. In DNA form, the CDR3 reads TGTGCCAGCAGTTCGGGACTAGCTAATGAGCAGTTCTTC.

This chain uses TRBV28 with TRBJ2-2; no firm D call. Germline CDR1 and CDR2: MDHEN and SYDVKM. The V end was cut by 6 bases, the J end by 8 bases, with 13 bases between. The CDR3 is 13 amino acids. In DNA, the CDR3 is TGTGCCAGCAGCCCCCGTCCGGAGGGGGAGCTGTTTTTT. Its protein is CASSPRPEGELFF.

This sequence joins TRBV19 and TRBJ2-7; 7 positions agree with TRBD1. Trimming at V came to 4 bases and at J to 3 bases, leaving 3 bases not matched to a gene. This CDR3 contains 13 residues. CDR1 and CDR2 from the germline V gene are LNHDA and SQIVND (reference sequence). The CDR3 nucleotides read TGTGCCAGTAGTACTCGGGACAGCTACGAGCAGTACTTC. It codes for CASSTRDSYEQYF.

The chain carries TRBV27 and TRBJ2-7, with a weak D call TRBD1 (6 bases). This CDR3 contains 14 residues. The germline gives CDR1 MNHEY, CDR2 SMNVEV (reference sequence). Trimming removed 5 bases at V and 2 bases at J, with 13 bases between. CDR3: CASSLRDTTYEQYF. The DNA for the CDR3 is TGTGCCAGCAGTCTCCGGGACACGACCTACGAGCAGTACTTC.

This clone was counted a few times. CDR3 protein: CASSLAGGVYEQYF. CDR3 in DNA: TGTGCCAGCAGCTTAGCGGGAGGAGTCTACGAGCAGTACTTC. The chain is built from TRBV7-2 and TRBJ2-7; D might be TRBD2 (6 bases). Germline CDR1 is SGHTA and CDR2 is FQGNSA. Trimming took 0 bases from V and 3 from J, leaving 9 bases between them. This CDR3 spans 14 amino acids.

J is TRBJ1-2 and V is TRBV6-5; TRBD1 might be the D (6 bases). The CDR3 sequence is 14 residues long. Germline V gene sequence: CDR1 MNHEY, CDR2 SVGAGI. Trimming removed 0 bases at V and 6 bases at J, with 11 bases between. The CDR3 bases are TGTGCCAGCAGTTACTCCGGACAGATGAATGGCTACACCTTC. Translated: CASSYSGQMNGYTF.

This chain's CDR3 is CASSLTTSVNTQYF. CDR3 DNA: TGTGCCAGCAGCTTAACTACGAGCGTAAATACGCAGTATTTT. The V gene is TRBV7-2, the J gene TRBJ2-3; unclear D gene. The germline CDR1 and CDR2 sequences are SGHTA and FQGNSA. The CDR3 contains 14 residues. Trimming left V 2 bases short and J 7 bases short, with 13 bases between.

The V call is TRBV11-3, the J call TRBJ2-5; TRBD2 matches at 7 bases. Germline CDR1 is SGHNT and CDR2 is YENEEA. Losses at the gene ends were 5 bases for V and 5 bases for J; bases not matched to a gene: 5. CDR3 length: 13 residues. CDR3 residues: CASSPGGEETQYF. CDR3 bases: TGTGCCAGCAGCCCTGGGGGGGAGGAGACCCAGTACTTC.

V usage is TRBV27 and J usage is TRBJ2-7; 10 bases map to TRBD2. The CDR3 is 15 residues long. The ends lost 6 bases at V and 4 bases at J; junction bases unmatched: 9. Germline V lookup: CDR1 MNHEY, CDR2 SMNVEV (reference sequence). CDR3 sequence: CASSQGLASTYEQYF. The CDR3 DNA sequence: TGTGCCAGCAGCCAGGGACTAGCGTCGACGTACGAGCAGTACTTC.

The chain recombines TRBV28 with TRBJ2-3; D perhaps matches TRBD2 (6 bases). Trimming pared 6 bases from V and 0 bases from J, leaving 16 bases between. In germline, CDR1 is MDHEN, CDR2 SYDVKM. The CDR3 length is 16 residues. The CDR3 nucleotides are TGTGCCAGCAGCCTACTAGCAGAACCTAGCACAGATACGCAGTATTTT. Its translation: CASSLLAEPSTDTQYF.

This chain uses TRBV11-2 with TRBJ2-1; TRBD2 matches at 7 bases. The CDR3 totals 15 residues. Germline V CDR1 and CDR2: SGHAT, FQNNGV. With V trimmed by 5 bases and J by 3 bases, 7 bases remained unmatched. The CDR3 nucleotides are TGTGCCAGCAGCCAAGCCGGGGACTACTACAATGAGCAGTTCTTC. Translated, it gives CASSQAGDYYNEQFF.

The CDR3 loop is CASSSDNYGYTF. CDR3 coding DNA: TGTGCCAGCAGCTCAGATAACTATGGCTACACCTTC. V gene TRBV7-9 combines with J gene TRBJ1-2; D gene uncertain. This CDR3 comprises 12 residues. Germline CDR1 reads SEHNR; CDR2 reads FQNEAQ (reference sequence). Trimming removed 4 bases at V and 1 base at J, with 4 bases between.

The J gene is TRBJ2-3, the V gene TRBV7-9; 11 bases align to TRBD2. The CDR3 loop spans 14 amino acids. J lost 2 bases, V lost 8 bases, and 3 bases had no gene match. Germline values: CDR1 SEHNR, CDR2 FQNEAQ (reference sequence). The CDR3 DNA is TGTGCCAGCGGGACTAGCGGAAACACAGATACGCAGTATTTT. Translating gives CASGTSGNTDTQYF. Full variable domain (outside the CDR3, taken from reference TRBV7-9 and TRBJ2-3): DTGVSQNPRHKITKRGQNVTFRCDPISEHNRLYWYRQTLGQGPEFLTYFQNEAQLEKSRLLSDRFSAERPKGSFSTLEIQRTEQGDSAMYLCASGTSGNTDTQYFGPGTRLTVL.

The rearrangement links TRBV5-1 to TRBJ2-2, with 9 bases matching TRBD2. Per germline, CDR1 SGHRS and CDR2 YFSETQ. The V and J ends lost 4 bases and 5 bases, in that order; junction bases with no gene match: 6. The CDR3 sequence is 15 residues long. The CDR3 nucleotides read TGCGCCAGCAGCCCGAGGACTAGCGATACCGGGGAGCTGTTTTTT. It translates to CASSPRTSDTGELFF.

V gene TRBV7-2 combines with J gene TRBJ1-1, with D uncertain. This CDR3 contains 12 residues. V was pared by 5 bases and J by 0 bases, with 4 bases between. Looked up from germline, CDR1 is SGHTA and CDR2 is FQGNSA. The CDR3 region is CASSLMNTEAFF. CDR3 nucleotides: TGTGCCAGCAGCCTAATGAACACTGAAGCTTTCTTT.

The rearrangement uses TRBV7-2 and TRBJ2-7; 7 bases line up with TRBD2. Germline V lookup: CDR1 SGHTA, CDR2 FQGNSA. The CDR3 loop spans 16 amino acids. Germline trimming cut 1 base from V and 2 bases from J; bases unmatched to any gene: 8. CDR3 sequence (DNA): TGTGCCAGCAGCTTAGGGGGGGGAGGTCCCCCCTACGAGCAGTACTTC. This sequence encodes CASSLGGGGPPYEQYF.

The chain couples TRBV6-6 to TRBJ1-3, with a weak D call TRBD1 (6 bases). The CDR3 sequence is 15 residues long. CDR1 and CDR2 (germline): MNHNY, SVGAGI (reference sequence). Trimming shortened V by 6 bases and J by 4 bases, and 16 bases separated the two germline ends. The DNA of the CDR3 is TGTGCCAGCAGGAAGGACAGCGGACGAGGAAACACCATATATTTT. This codes for CASRKDSGRGNTIYF.